Each of the 17 T cell receptor beta chains below was sequenced from the same sample in a study of T cells after yellow fever vaccination (dated by TCRdb to the late 2010s). The library was generated by 5' RACE. Sequencing instrument: Illumina NovaSeq 6000. TCRdb ran its own pipeline on the public reads, namely fastp trimming at Q25 and MiXCR clone calling, and kept in-frame beta chains. Here each entry gathers all rows of one CDR3 protein and keeps the most common genes and DNA. In all, the sample holds about 210,000 distinct CDR3 sequences, and less than 3.5% of those were seen once. The ten biggest clones cover 2.5% to 3.5% of the sample. According to the study, the label for this sample's treatment or condition signals: live attenuated yellow fever vaccine strain. The sequencing here drew on CD4+ T cells sorted from PBMCs, taken 10 days after the yellow fever booster vaccination. The receptors were sampled from a man in his late teens or twenties who received the YFV17D yellow fever vaccine.

This clonotype was counted ten times or more. The CDR3 region is CASSLWRVNYGYTF. The CDR3, as DNA: TGTGCCAGCAGCTTATGGAGGGTCAACTATGGCTACACCTTC. This chain uses TRBV7-2 with TRBJ1-2; D is unclear. Trimming left V 2 bases short and J 2 bases short, with 9 bases between. This CDR3 region has 14 residues. The germline CDR1 and CDR2 sequences are SGHTA and FQGNSA.

This clonotype was found many times. The chain combines TRBV5-1 with TRBJ2-7, with D possibly matching TRBD1 (6 bases). Germline V gene data show CDR1 as SGHRS and CDR2 as YFSETQ. V shed 0 bases and J shed 6 bases, with 19 bases lying between them. CDR3 length: 16 residues. In DNA, the CDR3 is TGCGCCAGCAGCTTGGGCCGCCGACAGGCCCAGGGCGAGCAGTACTTC. It encodes CASSLGRRQAQGEQYF.

The CDR3 bases are TGTGCCAGCAGTTACCGTAAGGGGCTCCGGGGCTACACCTTC. Encoded protein: CASSYRKGLRGYTF. This sequence joins TRBV6-5 and TRBJ1-2; D perhaps matches TRBD1 (5 bases). Germline loops: CDR1 MNHEY, CDR2 SVGAGI. CDR3 size: 14 residues. V gave up 2 bases and J gave up 8 bases, with 15 bases separating them.

This CDR3 is CSAEVQGARNEQFF. The CDR3 region has the DNA TGCAGTGCAGAAGTACAGGGGGCGCGGAATGAGCAGTTCTTC. V is TRBV20-1 and J is TRBJ2-1, with TRBD1 identical over 9 bases. With 6 bases clipped from V and 7 bases from J, the junction kept 10 bases outside the gene matches. The CDR3 runs to 14 residues. Germline assignment: CDR1 DFQATT and CDR2 SNEGSKA (reference sequence).

This clonotype was seen only a few times. CDR3 in amino acids: CASTMGGSSGANVLTF. The CDR3 nucleotides are TGTGCCAGCACCATGGGGGGGTCCTCTGGGGCCAACGTCCTGACTTTC. V is TRBV25-1 and J is TRBJ2-6, with 7 bases fitting TRBD2. Losses at the gene ends were 7 bases for V and 0 bases for J; bases not matched to a gene: 6. There are 16 residues in the CDR3. The germline V gene has CDR1 MGHDK and CDR2 SYGVNS.

The chain combines TRBV11-1 with TRBJ1-1; maybe TRBD1 (5 bases). V lost 6 bases and J 4 bases, leaving 15 bases between the germline ends. The CDR3 consists of 14 residues. Per the germline V gene, CDR1 is SGHAT and CDR2 is FQDESV (reference sequence). CDR3: CASRSDTTLTEAFF. CDR3 bases: TGTGCCAGCAGATCGGACACGACGCTCACTGAAGCTTTCTTT.

This clonotype has at least ten counts. This chain joins TRBV7-8 and TRBJ2-1, with D uncertain. V was shortened by 5 bases and J by 9 bases, with 11 bases between the two germline ends. Germline-derived CDR1 and CDR2 are SGHVS and FQNEAQ. The CDR3 sequence is 12 residues long. This chain's CDR3 is CASSPVWVEQFF. The CDR3 region has the DNA TGTGCCAGCAGCCCCGTCTGGGTTGAGCAGTTCTTC.

This clonotype was seen many times. V is TRBV18 and J is TRBJ2-2, with no clear D. The CDR3 runs to 15 residues. Trimming left V 6 bases short and J 2 bases short, with 13 bases between. Per the germline V gene, CDR1 is KGHSH and CDR2 is LQKENI. CDR3 nucleotide sequence: TGTGCCAGCTCCGAGTACCAGCCCAACACCGGGGAGCTGTTTTTT. Protein: CASSEYQPNTGELFF. The variable domain in full, completed from reference TRBV18 and TRBJ2-2, reads NAGVMQNPRHLVRRRGQEARLRCSPMKGHSHVYWYRQLPEEGLKFMVYLQKENIIDESGMPKERFSAEFPKEGPSILRIQQVVRGDSAAYFCASSEYQPNTGELFFGEGSRLTVL.

This clonotype showed up many times. The CDR3 sequence: CASSEATGSQPQHF. The CDR3 DNA is TGTGCCAGCAGTGAAGCAACAGGCTCTCAGCCCCAGCATTTT. The genes are TRBV2 and TRBJ1-5; a possible D gene is TRBD1 (5 bases). The CDR3 is 14 amino acids. The V end lost 0 bases, the J end lost 6 bases, and 9 bases lay between the germline ends. CDR1 is SNHLY and CDR2 is FYNNEI in the germline V gene.

The chain recombines TRBV7-2 with TRBJ1-1; TRBD1 is a possible D gene (5 bases). The CDR3 totals 13 residues. V lost 2 bases and J lost 6, with 10 bases in between. CDR1 SGHTA and CDR2 FQGNSA come from the germline V gene. For the CDR3, the DNA is TGTGCCAGCAGCTTAACCAGGGAGGCTGAAGCTTTCTTT. Translation gives CASSLTREAEAFF.

There are many counts of this clonotype. V gene TRBV24-1 combines with J gene TRBJ1-5; D not certain. The germline V gene has CDR1 KGHDR and CDR2 SFDVKD. V lost 6 bases to trimming and J lost 11 bases, with 16 bases between them. This CDR3 region has 13 residues. The CDR3 region is CATSPSSSEAQHF. In DNA form, the CDR3 reads TGTGCCACCAGTCCCAGTAGCTCAGAAGCCCAGCATTTT.

The rearrangement joins TRBV7-2 to TRBJ2-5; the match to TRBD1 covers 9 bases. The CDR3 is 15 amino acids. The germline CDR1 and CDR2 sequences are SGHTA and FQGNSA. J was trimmed by 3 bases and V by 0 bases; bases with no gene match: 2. Here the CDR3 DNA reads TGTGCCAGCAGCTTAGCCGGGACAGGGAAAGAGACCCAGTACTTC. Amino acid sequence: CASSLAGTGKETQYF.

This clonotype occurred many times. The V and J genes are TRBV7-2 and TRBJ2-2, with 7 bases lining up with TRBD2. CDR3 length equals 14 residues. From germline, CDR1 is SGHTA and CDR2 FQGNSA. The trim removed 5 bases at V and 8 bases at J, leaving 8 bases unmatched. For the CDR3, the DNA is TGTGCCAGCAGCCTGACCGGGACTACAGGGGAGCTGTTTTTT. It is translated as CASSLTGTTGELFF.

This clonotype was detected a few times. Written as DNA, the CDR3 is TGTGCCAGTAGTAAAACCACGGGGAGCTCCTACAATGAGCAGTTCTTC. Translated, it gives CASSKTTGSSYNEQFF. The V call is TRBV19, the J call TRBJ2-1; D is perhaps TRBD2 (5 bases). Germline CDR1 and CDR2: LNHDA and SQIVND (reference sequence). CDR3 length: 16 residues. V was trimmed by 4 bases and J by 0 bases, leaving 13 bases between them.

This rearrangement joins TRBV5-4 to TRBJ2-3; D is possibly TRBD2 (7 bases). CDR1 SGHNT and CDR2 YYREEE come from the germline V gene (reference sequence). V gave up 6 bases and J gave up 2 bases, with 19 bases separating them. CDR3 length: 16 residues. CDR3 amino acids: CASTPPGAGDTDTQYF. The CDR3 DNA follows: TGTGCCAGCACCCCCCCGGGGGCGGGGGACACAGATACGCAGTATTTT.

The sample holds a few counts of this clonotype. V is TRBV4-2 and J is TRBJ2-3; 8 nucleotides align to TRBD2. The CDR3 contains 14 residues. The V and J ends lost 8 bases and 2 bases, in that order; junction bases with no gene match: 6. CDR1 is LGHNA, CDR2 YNFKEQ, per germline. The CDR3 coding sequence is TGTGCCAGCTCGCCGGGGGGGGTCACAGATACGCAGTATTTT. Protein product: CASSPGGVTDTQYF.

The V gene is TRBV7-2, the J gene TRBJ1-2; 7 bases are shared with TRBD1. The CDR3 covers 14 residues. The V gene end was trimmed by 3 bases and the J gene end by 3 bases; junction bases not matched to a gene: 4. Germline lookup yields CDR1 SGHTA and CDR2 FQGNSA. DNA for the CDR3: TGTGCCAGCAGCTTTCTAGACAGGGACTATGGCTACACCTTC. This translates into CASSFLDRDYGYTF.